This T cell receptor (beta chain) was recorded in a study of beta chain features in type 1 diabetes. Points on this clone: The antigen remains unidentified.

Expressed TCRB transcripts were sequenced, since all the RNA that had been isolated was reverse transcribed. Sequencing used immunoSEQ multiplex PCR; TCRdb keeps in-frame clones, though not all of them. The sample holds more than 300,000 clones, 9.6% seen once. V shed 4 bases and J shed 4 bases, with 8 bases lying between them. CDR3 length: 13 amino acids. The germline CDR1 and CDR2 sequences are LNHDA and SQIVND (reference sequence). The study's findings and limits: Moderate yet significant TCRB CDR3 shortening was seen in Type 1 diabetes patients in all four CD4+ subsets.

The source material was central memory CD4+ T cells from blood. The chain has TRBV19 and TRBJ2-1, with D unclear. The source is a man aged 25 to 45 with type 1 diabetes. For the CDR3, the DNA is TGTGCCAGTAGTACTCTCGAATACAATGAGCAGTTCTTC. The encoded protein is CASSTLEYNEQFF.